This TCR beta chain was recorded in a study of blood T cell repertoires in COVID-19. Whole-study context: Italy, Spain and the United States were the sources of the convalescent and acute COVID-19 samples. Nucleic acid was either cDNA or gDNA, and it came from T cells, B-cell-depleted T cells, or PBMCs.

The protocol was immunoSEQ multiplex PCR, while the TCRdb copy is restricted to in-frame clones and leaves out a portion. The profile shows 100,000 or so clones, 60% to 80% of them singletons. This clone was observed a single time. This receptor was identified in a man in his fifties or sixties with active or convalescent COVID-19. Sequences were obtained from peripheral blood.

The DNA of the CDR3 is TGTGCCACCAGTGATACGCCCTCGACAGGGTCTCGGGAGACCCAGTACTTC. Residues: CATSDTPSTGSRETQYF. V usage is TRBV24-1 and J usage is TRBJ2-5, with 7 bases aligning to TRBD1. This CDR3 contains 17 residues. Trimming at V came to 3 bases and at J to 5 bases, leaving 14 bases not matched to a gene. Looked up from germline, CDR1 is KGHDR and CDR2 is SFDVKD.